These T cell receptor beta chains were read from a single sample in a study of blood T cell repertoires in COVID-19. Libraries were prepared by immunoSEQ multiplex PCR; TCRdb keeps only in-frame clonotypes and omits some of them. Counted here are 200,000 to 250,000 clones, roughly 84% occurring once; the ten biggest clones make up 6.8%. The sequencing sample was made of PBMCs or T cells enriched from blood (not recorded which). The receptors originated from a woman aged 40 to 55 who had recovered from COVID-19. Each CDR3 is given with its conserved first and last residue. The D gene is left open where the match is weak. Where a row states a size, it is once, few, many or the class of an expanded clone; other rows omit it.

abundance,j_gene,v_gene,d_gene,CDR3nt,CDR3aa
NA,TRBJ1-4,TRBV5-8,TRBD1,TGTGCCAGCAGCTTGGGGGGGACAGTCGGGAAACTGTTTTTT,CASSLGGTVGKLFF
NA,TRBJ1-1,TRBV3-1/TRBV3-2,NA,TGTGCCAGCAGCCATGGTTGGCAAGACACTGAAGCTTTCTTT,CASSHGWQDTEAFF
NA,TRBJ2-1,TRBV6-5,TRBD2,TGTGCCAGCAGTTACTCGAAGGCGGGAGGGCCAAATGAGCAGTTCTTC,CASSYSKAGGPNEQFF
NA,TRBJ2-7,TRBV7-2,NA,TGTGCCAGCAGCTCGAGGTACTACGAGCAGTACTTC,CASSSRYYEQYF
NA,TRBJ1-2,TRBV19,NA,TGTGCCAGTAGTATCCTAGGGGGCTATGGCTACACCTTC,CASSILGGYGYTF
NA,TRBJ1-1,TRBV28,NA,TGTGCCAGCAGGCTACGTGAGGCGGGTTTCTTT,CASRLREAGFF
NA,TRBJ2-1,TRBV18,NA,TGTGCCAGCTCACCGAGACAGGTCTCGGGTAGAGATGAGCAGTTCTTC,CASSPRQVSGRDEQFF
NA,TRBJ2-7,TRBV5-4,TRBD1,TGTGCCAGCAGCTTACCGACAGGGGCCCACGAGCAGTACTTC,CASSLPTGAHEQYF
NA,TRBJ1-2,TRBV2,NA,TGTGCCAGCAGTCCGGGGGACCGTCCCCCCTACACCTTC,CASSPGDRPPYTF
NA,TRBJ2-1,TRBV4-1,TRBD2,TGCGCCAGCAGCAGAGCGGGAGGCCCGGACAATGAGCAGTTCTTC,CASSRAGGPDNEQFF
once,TRBJ1-4,TRBV18,NA,TGTGCCAGCTCACCACCGGTAGATGAAAAACTGTTTTTT,CASSPPVDEKLFF
NA,TRBJ2-7,TRBV10-2,TRBD2,TGCGCCAGCTTGGACCCTCTGGGGACTTTGTTAACTAGCGGGAACTACGAGCAGTACTTC,CASLDPLGTLLTSGNYEQYF
NA,TRBJ2-7,TRBV18,TRBD2,TGTGCCAGCTCAAGCGGGAGGGCCGAGGGGGAGCAGTACTTC,CASSSGRAEGEQYF
once,TRBJ2-1,TRBV6-2/TRBV6-3,NA,TGTGCCAGCAGTAGACAGTGGAATGAGCAGTTCTTC,CASSRQWNEQFF
NA,TRBJ2-1,TRBV19,TRBD2,TGTGCCAGTAGTCGCGGGACTAGGGACCCGGATGAGCAGTTCTTC,CASSRGTRDPDEQFF
NA,TRBJ2-1,TRBV20-1,NA,TGCAGTTGGGGAGTTGAGCAGTTCTTC,CSWGVEQFF
NA,TRBJ2-3,TRBV27,TRBD2,TGTGCCAGCAGCTCACTGACTAGCGGGACAAGGGATACGCAGTATTTT,CASSSLTSGTRDTQYF
NA,TRBJ2-1,TRBV24-1,TRBD2,TGTGCCACCAGTGATCCTCGGGTAGCGGGAGCAAGAGTATTCTTC,CATSDPRVAGARVFF
NA,TRBJ2-1,TRBV11-3,TRBD2,TGTGCCAGCAGCTTAGAGCGACTAGCGGGAGATGAGCAGTTCTTC,CASSLERLAGDEQFF
NA,TRBJ2-5,TRBV7-9,NA,TGTGCCAGCAGCTTGGGATTGGGGGGTCAAGAGACCCAGTACTTC,CASSLGLGGQETQYF
NA,TRBJ1-1,TRBV7-9,NA,TGTGCCAGCAGCCCCCGGACGGGGGGGATGAACACTGAAGCTTTCTTT,CASSPRTGGMNTEAFF
NA,TRBJ1-5,TRBV30,NA,TGTGCCTGGAGTGTAAATGCAGCAGGGTGCAATCAGCCCCAGCATTTT,CAWSVNAAGCNQPQHF
medium-sized,TRBJ2-2,TRBV2,NA,TGTGCCAGCAGTGAAGCGTCCACAAGCACCGGGGAGCTGTTTTTT,CASSEASTSTGELFF
NA,TRBJ1-1,TRBV3-1/TRBV3-2,NA,TGTGCCAGCAGCCAAGTTCCTGGCAGGGGGAACACTGAAGCTTTCTTT,CASSQVPGRGNTEAFF
NA,TRBJ1-4,TRBV5-8,NA,TGTGCCAGCAGCTTGGACGGGGAAAAACTGTTTTTT,CASSLDGEKLFF
NA,TRBJ1-2,TRBV6-2/TRBV6-3,NA,TGTGCCAGCAGTTACCGGAGGGGAAATGGCTACACCTTC,CASSYRRGNGYTF
NA,TRBJ1-1,TRBV11-2,NA,TGTGCCAGCAGCAGAATACTCCCTCAAGTCGGGGGGCTGGGGACTGAAGCTTTCTTT,CASSRILPQVGGLGTEAFF
NA,TRBJ1-1,TRBV6-5,NA,TGTGCCAGCAGTCCAAGGACAGCTGAAGCTTTCTTT,CASSPRTAEAFF
NA,TRBJ1-5,TRBV6-1,NA,TGTGCCAGCAGTGACCCGGGAGGCGGGTATCAGCCCCAGCATTTT,CASSDPGGGYQPQHF
NA,TRBJ2-3,TRBV7-2,TRBD2,TGTGCCAGCAGCCGACTAGCGTTCGGGCAGTATTTT,CASSRLAFGQYF
NA,TRBJ1-1,TRBV24-1,NA,TGTGCCACCAGTGACCCAGGGTTCGGCACTGAAGCTTTCTTT,CATSDPGFGTEAFF
few,TRBJ2-2,TRBV5-5,NA,TGTGCCAGCAGCTTGTGGGACGGGGGAACCGGGGAGCTGTTTTTT,CASSLWDGGTGELFF
NA,TRBJ2-3,TRBV27,NA,TGTGCCAGCAGTTCCGCCCCCACTAGATCCTCTTCGCAGTATTTT,CASSSAPTRSSSQYF
NA,TRBJ1-1,TRBV4-1,NA,TGCGCCAGCAGCCAAGGACAGGTCAGCGGAACTGAAGCTTTCTTT,CASSQGQVSGTEAFF
NA,TRBJ2-5,TRBV13,TRBD1,TGTGCCAGCAGCATGAGACAGGGCCAAGAGACCCAGTACTTC,CASSMRQGQETQYF
NA,TRBJ2-2,TRBV2,NA,TGTGCCAGCAGTGTGGCAGGATTCACCGGGGAGCTGTTTTTT,CASSVAGFTGELFF
few,TRBJ1-4,TRBV28,TRBD1,TGTGCCAGCAGTTCGACCGGGACAGGGGGCCCGACTAATGAAAAACTGTTTTTT,CASSSTGTGGPTNEKLFF
NA,TRBJ2-1,TRBV12-3/TRBV12-4,NA,TGTGCCAGCAGCCCCACGGGGGAGCAGTTCTTC,CASSPTGEQFF
few,TRBJ2-5,TRBV5-1,NA,TGCGCCAGCAGCTTGGAGGGGGGGGCGGAGACCCAGTACTTC,CASSLEGGAETQYF
NA,TRBJ1-2,TRBV18,NA,TGTGCCAGCTCACCAAACAGGGAGCATGGCTACACCTTC,CASSPNREHGYTF
NA,TRBJ2-7,TRBV10-3,NA,TGTGCCATCAGTGAGTCAGAACACCACGAGCAGTACTTC,CAISESEHHEQYF
NA,TRBJ2-7,TRBV6-1,NA,TGTGCCAGCAGTGAAGCGCTTATCTTGGACAGCCACTACGAGCAGTACTTC,CASSEALILDSHYEQYF
once,TRBJ2-1,TRBV28,TRBD1,TGTGCCAGCAGCTCCCGGGACAGCTTTTACAATGAGCAGTTCTTC,CASSSRDSFYNEQFF
NA,TRBJ1-2,TRBV18,NA,TGTGCCAGCTCACCGAACGAGGGGGAGAGGGACTATGGCTACACCTTC,CASSPNEGERDYGYTF
NA,TRBJ2-2,TRBV11-2,NA,TGTGCCAGCAGCTCTCTAGCGAGGAACACCGGGGAGCTGTTTTTT,CASSSLARNTGELFF
NA,TRBJ1-1,TRBV16,TRBD1,TGTGCCAGCAGCCAATCTAGGTACCAGGGGGCGCGTATTACCCCTGAAGCTTTCTTT,CASSQSRYQGARITPEAFF
NA,TRBJ1-1,TRBV19,NA,TGTGCCAGTAGTGGACCGGGAGCAATGAACACTGAAGCTTTCTTT,CASSGPGAMNTEAFF
once,TRBJ1-1,TRBV30,TRBD1,TGTGCCTGGAGTAAGGGGGCGAGGGAAACTGAAGCTTTCTTT,CAWSKGARETEAFF
NA,TRBJ1-2,TRBV19,NA,TGTGCCAGTAGTATTACAGGGCTCAACGGCTACACCTTC,CASSITGLNGYTF
NA,TRBJ2-5,TRBV19,NA,TGTGCCAGTAGCCCTCAGGGGCGCAAAGAGACCCAGTACTTC,CASSPQGRKETQYF
NA,TRBJ1-1,TRBV18,NA,TGTGCCAGCTCCCCTTTAGAGCGGGGCAAGGGCACTGAAGCTTTCTTT,CASSPLERGKGTEAFF
once,TRBJ2-3,TRBV5-4,NA,TGTGCCAGCAGCTTTCAAGCAGGCCCAGATACGCAGTATTTT,CASSFQAGPDTQYF
once,TRBJ1-3,TRBV28,NA,TGTGCCAGCACCACCCCAGGCTCTGGAAACACCATATATTTT,CASTTPGSGNTIYF
NA,TRBJ1-4,TRBV4-3,NA,TGCGCCAGCAGCCCAGGGCTCGGGAGAAATGAAAAACTGTTTTTT,CASSPGLGRNEKLFF
NA,TRBJ2-1,TRBV7-9,TRBD2,TGTGCCAGCAGCTTAGCCTCCCTAGCGGGTTACAATGAGCAGTTCTTC,CASSLASLAGYNEQFF
few,TRBJ1-4,TRBV19,NA,TGTGCCAGTTCAGCGGGGGGTGCGACTAATGAAAAACTGTTTTTT,CASSAGGATNEKLFF
NA,TRBJ1-2,TRBV19,TRBD1,TGTGCCACTCTCCACAGGGGGGTGGATGGCTACACCTTC,CATLHRGVDGYTF
few,TRBJ1-2,TRBV19,NA,TGTGCCAGTAGTGCGCGGGACCCTGGCTACACCTTC,CASSARDPGYTF
NA,TRBJ2-7,TRBV28,TRBD1,TGTGCCAGCAGTTCATTTGCTAGAACAGGGGGATACGAGCAGTACTTC,CASSSFARTGGYEQYF
NA,TRBJ1-1,TRBV2,NA,TGTGCCAGCAGTTTTAACATGAACACTGAAGCTTTCTTT,CASSFNMNTEAFF